The present entry profiles one T cell receptor beta chain with its context. Its antigen target is currently unknown. Per-base quality was not reported, and no clone a single base away is much larger than it. From the cysteine through the phenylalanine, the CDR3 covers 16 amino acids. Only CDR3 DNA is held: 48 bases, read in frame from base 1. For CDR1 and CDR2, the germline V gene (reference sequence) lists SGHAT and FQDESV. The germline V and J ends show losses of 5 bases and 7 bases respectively, and no gene match explains 14 bases of the junction. Cells with a CD4+CD8-CD45RO-CD45RA+ profile were isolated by FACS and defined as naive CD4+ T cells, and those with a CD8+CD4-CD45RA+CD27bright profile were defined as naive CD8+ T cells. Antibodies against CD4 (RPA-T4), CD8 (SK1), CD27 (O323), CD45RA (HI100) and CD45RO (UCHL1) were used for sorting. This entry is derived from a study of healthy donors' naive CD4 and CD8 T cells (dated by TCRdb to 2015 to 2017). General notes on the study: The donors were selected to cover three age groups of six people each (20-25, 40-50 and 60-70 years), had a mean age of nearly 45, and were half female. The TCR alpha libraries followed the same workflow as the beta chain, except for a newly designed primer set that covered all functional IMGT alpha gene variants. To examine how TCR variation is linked to lineage commitment, the study sequenced rearranged TCR alpha and beta chains from naive CD4+ and CD8+ T cells. Peripheral blood mononuclear cells were collected from roughly 17 healthy, unrelated individuals. Donors were HLA-typed by sequencing at HLA-A, -B, -C, -DRB1, -DQB1 and -DPB1 using the SBTexcellerator protocol, an ABI3130xl analyzer and SBTengine software.

Sequencing was carried out with a 454 GS FLX Titanium. A previously published linear amplification protocol was used to construct TCR libraries from about 0.45 ug of total RNA. Sequencing was performed on the Roche/454 Genome Sequencer with Titanium chemistry. The authors' pipeline ran thus. A total of roughly 80,000 rearranged TCR alpha transcripts were sequenced from several of the healthy donors. Duplicate transcripts were removed, and unique TCR clonotypes were defined by the CDR3 junction according to IMGT nomenclature. In R 2.13.0, logistic regression modeled CD4 versus CD8 status on V and J genes, adjusting for donor effects, with Bonferroni correction for multiple testing. TCRdb's own reprocessing of the public reads used fastp at Q25 and MiXCR and kept productive beta chains. Identical CDR3 protein sequences are pooled into one entry, listed with their most common genes and DNA. TCRdb, not the authors, supplied the V and J calls. This sample lists roughly 200,000 distinct CDR3 sequences; 65% to 80% were detected once. The top ten constitute roughly 2.3% of the sample.

Overall study outcomes, separate from this receptor: In both chains, CD4+ lineage was associated with a positively charged CDR3, and CD8+ lineage was associated with a negatively charged CDR3. V genes, J genes and CDR3 charge together appeared to explain 10% to 15% of CD4/CD8 propensity variance, in a largely additive manner. Because alpha and beta chains were sequenced in bulk and could not be paired, combined chain effects were not evaluated. Bias between naive CD4+ and CD8+ cells was reportedly observed for most V and J gene segments, consistently across donors and independently of HLA genotype. The study did not directly address possible repertoire bias arising from homeostatic proliferation of naive T cells.

Sequencing input: naive CD4+ and CD8+ T cells sorted from blood, pooled from several donors. In the paper's terms, the cell subset or site label means: FACS-sorted naive CD4+ (CD45RO-CD45RA+) and naive CD8+ (CD45RA+CD27bright) T cells. This receptor was taken from a pool of human donors in good health; the sample pools cells from several healthy donors. The chain employs TRBV11-1 and TRBJ2-1; 7 central nucleotides agree with TRBD2. CDR3 loop: CASSPRGTTSRNEQFF. The sequence in DNA is TGTGCCAGCAGCCCCCGCGGGACTACGTCTAGAAATGAGCAGTTCTTC.